These 4 T cell receptor beta chains share one sample of origin, sequenced in a study of T cells after yellow fever vaccination. One entry per CDR3 protein, called by TCRdb with MiXCR from the 5' RACE reads. This sample carries around 250,000 distinct CDR3 sequences, 6.9% of them seen once, and the ten largest clones take roughly 0.9%. The specimen comprised CD4+ T cells sorted from PBMCs, sampled 15 days after the yellow fever booster vaccination. These TCRs come from a man aged 25 to 45 who received the YFV17D yellow fever vaccine.

This clonotype was counted at least ten times. The V call is TRBV5-1, the J call TRBJ2-5; TRBD1 aligns across 9 bases. CDR1 is SGHRS and CDR2 is YFSETQ in the germline V gene. V shed 3 bases and J 4 bases; nucleotides not matched to a gene: 1. This CDR3 spans 13 amino acids. In DNA, the CDR3 is TGCGCCAGCAGCTGGGACAGGGCAGAGACCCAGTACTTC. Its translation: CASSWDRAETQYF.

This chain connects TRBV7-2 to TRBJ2-1, with 7 bases identical to TRBD1. In germline, CDR1 is SGHTA, CDR2 FQGNSA. Trimming removed 0 bases from V and 8 bases from J; junction bases left unmatched: 4. The CDR3 consists of 14 residues. The CDR3 loop reads CASSLARGRDEQFF. In DNA, the CDR3 is TGTGCCAGCAGCTTAGCGAGGGGGCGGGATGAGCAGTTCTTC.

A few counts support this clonotype. The V gene is TRBV10-2, the J gene TRBJ2-5; weak D call: TRBD1 (5 bases). This CDR3 has 11 residues. V lost 10 bases and J 5 bases, leaving 11 bases between the germline ends. Germline CDR1 is WSHSY and CDR2 is SAAADI. The chain's CDR3 is CATKGAETQYF. The CDR3 DNA reads as TGCGCCACCAAAGGGGCGGAGACCCAGTACTTC.

This clonotype was counted a few times. This chain uses TRBV20-1 with TRBJ2-7, with 7 positions matching TRBD2. Germline V gene sequence: CDR1 DFQATT, CDR2 SNEGSKA (reference sequence). The CDR3 is made up of 15 amino acids. The V gene end was trimmed by 4 bases and the J gene end by 6 bases; junction bases not matched to a gene: 15. Here the CDR3 DNA reads TGCAGTGCTATCTTGGCGGGAGTGGTGCGTGGCGAGCAGTACTTC. It is translated as CSAILAGVVRGEQYF.